A single sample is the source of the 28 T cell receptor beta chains below, sequenced in a study of blood T cell repertoires in COVID-19. The method was immunoSEQ multiplex PCR; TCRdb's version includes in-frame clones alone and lacks a portion of them. The table records 130,000 to 150,000 clones, approximately 92% of them present only once. Sequencing was done on a sample of peripheral blood. Every receptor here comes from a woman aged 55-69 years with active COVID-19.

V and J are TRBV27 and TRBJ1-2, with TRBD1 matching over 8 bases. Trimming cost V 2 bases and J 8 bases; bases outside gene matches: 13. This CDR3 contains 16 residues. The germline V gene has CDR1 MNHEY and CDR2 SMNVEV (reference sequence). This CDR3 is CASSLNGRQGPRGYTF. For the CDR3, the DNA is TGTGCCAGCAGTTTAAACGGCCGACAGGGGCCTCGAGGCTACACCTTC.

The chain uses TRBV5-5 and TRBJ2-5, with TRBD2 matching 12 bases. CDR3 length equals 15 residues. Germline CDR1 SGHKS, CDR2 YYEKEE (reference sequence). With 6 bases clipped from V and 3 bases from J, the junction kept 6 bases outside the gene matches. The CDR3 DNA reads as TGTGCCAGCACGTTTGCTAGCGGGAGGGAAGAGACCCAGTACTTC. Encoded protein: CASTFASGREETQYF.

The V and J genes are TRBV10-3 and TRBJ2-3; tentative D call: TRBD2 (6 bases). The CDR3 is made up of 15 amino acids. The germline V gene encodes CDR1 ENHRY and CDR2 SYGVKD. The germline V and J ends were trimmed by 8 bases and 3 bases, with 18 bases remaining between them. The CDR3 sequence is CAISPGGGRTDTQYF. Here the CDR3 DNA reads TGTGCCATCTCTCCCGGGGGTGGGAGAACAGATACGCAGTATTTT.

The J gene is TRBJ2-7, the V gene TRBV30; D may be TRBD1 (6 bases). This CDR3 has 12 residues. V lost 4 bases and J 0 bases, leaving 7 bases between the germline ends. Germline CDR1 and CDR2: GTSNPN and SVGIG (reference sequence). The CDR3: CAWNRVSYEQYF. The CDR3 bases are TGTGCCTGGAACAGGGTCTCCTACGAGCAGTACTTC.

The rearrangement joins TRBV9 to TRBJ2-5; 11 bases agree with TRBD2. The CDR3 contains 17 residues. Trimming removed 1 base from V and 2 bases from J; junction bases left unmatched: 7. The germline V gene has CDR1 SGDLS and CDR2 YYNGEE. This chain's CDR3 is CASSVFSLAGGQETQYF. The CDR3 nucleotides are TGTGCCAGCAGCGTATTCTCCTTAGCGGGAGGGCAAGAGACCCAGTACTTC.

The J gene is TRBJ1-5, the V gene TRBV28, with 7 bases identical to TRBD1. The germline CDR1 and CDR2 sequences are MDHEN and SYDVKM. V shed 5 bases, J shed 6 bases, and the junction held 7 bases outside the gene matches. The CDR3 spans 14 residues. CDR3 bases: TGTGCCAGCAGTGGATACAGGGGCGGTCAGCCCCAGCATTTT. As protein: CASSGYRGGQPQHF.

V is TRBV6-4 and J is TRBJ1-1; 10 positions agree with TRBD1. With V trimmed by 4 bases and J by 4 bases, 6 bases remained unmatched. Per germline, CDR1 MRHNA and CDR2 SNTAGT. CDR3 length: 15 amino acids. CDR3 sequence: CASSAQTGGFTEAFF. CDR3 sequence (DNA): TGTGCCAGCAGTGCACAGACAGGGGGCTTCACTGAAGCTTTCTTT.

This rearrangement joins TRBV5-1 to TRBJ2-1; D is ambiguous. Trimming pared 1 base from V and 2 bases from J, leaving 10 bases between. The CDR3 totals 15 residues. The germline gives CDR1 SGHRS, CDR2 YFSETQ. CDR3 sequence (DNA): TGCGCCAGCAGCTTGAGCGCACGACCCTACAATGAGCAGTTCTTC. This translates into CASSLSARPYNEQFF.

The chain has TRBV7-2 and TRBJ2-1; 12 bases are shared with TRBD2. This CDR3 has 17 amino acids. The V segment lost 2 bases and the J segment 8 bases; nucleotides outside the gene matches: 10. Germline V gene data show CDR1 as SGHTA and CDR2 as FQGNSA. In nucleotides, the CDR3 is TGTGCCAGCAGCTTACCGCCCCTGACTAGCGGGAGACATGAGCAGTTCTTC. Protein sequence: CASSLPPLTSGRHEQFF.

This chain links TRBV18 with TRBJ1-1, with a possible D match to TRBD1 (5 bases). V lost 4 bases and J lost 2, with 14 bases in between. The CDR3 runs to 15 residues. Germline V CDR1 and CDR2: KGHSH, LQKENI. CDR3 protein: CASSRGDRRNTEAFF. The DNA for the CDR3 is TGTGCCAGCTCACGGGGGGATAGGAGAAACACTGAAGCTTTCTTT.

V gene TRBV3-1 (or the pseudogene TRBV3-2) combines with J gene TRBJ1-3, with TRBD1 matching over 7 bases. CDR1 is LGHDT and CDR2 is YNNKEL in the germline V gene (reference sequence). The J segment lost 4 bases and the V segment lost 4 bases, leaving 4 bases of the junction unmatched. The CDR3 consists of 14 residues. The CDR3, as DNA: TGTGCCAGCAGCCGAGACAGGGCCGGAAACACCATATATTTT. Translating gives CASSRDRAGNTIYF.

The V gene is TRBV19, the J gene TRBJ2-1, with 8 bases fitting TRBD2. Trimming took 5 bases from V and 8 from J; bases not matched to a gene: 14. This CDR3 is 16 amino acids long. Germline V gene data show CDR1 as LNHDA and CDR2 as SQIVND (reference sequence). CDR3 sequence (DNA): TGTGCCAGTAGTGGTGTCTGGCGGGAGGAGGCAGATGAGCAGTTCTTC. Translation gives CASSGVWREEADEQFF.

The genes are TRBV5-1 and TRBJ2-2; the D gene is possibly TRBD1 (6 bases). V was pared by 1 base and J by 2 bases, with 9 bases between. The CDR3 sequence is 15 residues long. Looked up from germline, CDR1 is SGHRS and CDR2 is YFSETQ. CDR3: CASSLTGLNTGELFF. DNA of the CDR3: TGCGCCAGCAGCTTGACAGGGCTCAACACCGGGGAGCTGTTTTTT.

The genes are TRBV18 and TRBJ2-1; 14 positions agree with TRBD2. The CDR3 is 16 residues long. V dropped 6 bases and J dropped 6; count of bases not matched to a gene: 7. CDR1 KGHSH and CDR2 LQKENI come from the germline V gene. The CDR3 DNA reads TGTGCCAGCTCTCTTCCGGGACTAGCGGGAGTCAATGAGCAGTTCTTC. This encodes CASSLPGLAGVNEQFF.

The V gene is TRBV7-9, the J gene TRBJ2-1, with 9 nucleotides matching TRBD2. V shed 0 bases and J 1 base; nucleotides not matched to a gene: 10. Germline values: CDR1 SEHNR, CDR2 FQNEAQ (reference sequence). The CDR3 has 19 residues. The CDR3: CASSLADLRLAESYNEQFF. The DNA of the CDR3 is TGTGCCAGCAGCTTAGCAGACCTCAGACTAGCGGAGTCCTACAATGAGCAGTTCTTC.

The chain links TRBV29-1 to TRBJ1-1, with 7 positions matching TRBD1. J was trimmed by 0 bases and V by 4 bases; bases with no gene match: 5. Germline V CDR1 and CDR2: SQVTM, ANQGSEA. The CDR3 contains 14 residues. The chain's CDR3 is CSVVSRGMNTEAFF. The CDR3 DNA reads TGCAGCGTTGTTTCCAGGGGGATGAACACTGAAGCTTTCTTT.

The chain employs TRBV5-6 and TRBJ1-1, with 8 positions matching TRBD1. Germline CDR1 is SGHDT and CDR2 is YYEEEE. The CDR3 covers 16 residues. Trimming removed 4 bases from V and 1 base from J; junction bases left unmatched: 9. The CDR3 DNA sequence: TGTGCCAGCAGCCCCGGACAGGGAATGGCGAACACTGAAGCTTTCTTT. Translating it yields CASSPGQGMANTEAFF. The whole variable domain, remainder taken from reference TRBV5-6 and TRBJ1-1, is DAGVTQSPTHLIKTRGQQVTLRCSPKSGHDTVSWYQQALGQGPQFIFQYYEEEERQRGNFPDRFSGHQFPNYSSELNVNALLLGDSALYLCASSPGQGMANTEAFFGQGTRLTVV.

Written as DNA, the CDR3 is TGTGCCAGCAGCGCGGGACATGGTAATTCACCCCTCCACTTT. This encodes CASSAGHGNSPLHF. The chain employs TRBV9 and TRBJ1-6; possible D gene TRBD1, 6 bases. Germline assignment: CDR1 SGDLS and CDR2 YYNGEE. The V and J ends lost 3 bases and 6 bases respectively, with 10 bases between them. CDR3 length: 14 residues.

This chain links TRBV4-2 with TRBJ2-3; weak D call: TRBD2 (6 bases). Germline values: CDR1 LGHNA, CDR2 YNFKEQ. The CDR3 is 15 residues long. Between the trimmed V and J ends, which lost 1 base and 8 bases, there was a span of 16 bases. CDR3: CASSQVAAGSPTQYF. CDR3 DNA sequence: TGTGCCAGCAGCCAAGTAGCGGCGGGTAGCCCTACGCAGTATTTT.

V is TRBV3-1 (or the pseudogene TRBV3-2) and J is TRBJ2-2; possibly TRBD2 for D (5 bases). The CDR3 has 11 amino acids. The germline V and J ends were trimmed by 1 base and 11 bases, with 5 bases remaining between them. The germline V gene encodes CDR1 LGHDT and CDR2 YNNKEL (reference sequence). The CDR3 sequence is CASSQAGELFF. The CDR3 nucleotides read TGTGCCAGCAGCCAAGCGGGAGAGCTGTTTTTT.

This chain uses TRBV10-3 with TRBJ2-7, with 7 bases lining up with TRBD1. After removal of 7 bases from V and 2 bases from J, the junction contained 11 bases not matched to a gene. This CDR3 spans 15 amino acids. Germline V CDR1 and CDR2: ENHRY, SYGVKD. The CDR3 region has the DNA TGTGCCATCACCTCCGGGACAGTGACACCCTACGAGCAGTACTTC. It encodes CAITSGTVTPYEQYF.

The chain couples TRBV18 to TRBJ2-1; perhaps TRBD2 as D (7 bases). This CDR3 is 17 amino acids long. Trimming took off 8 bases at V and 5 bases at J, with 25 bases between the two ends. Per the germline V gene, CDR1 is KGHSH and CDR2 is LQKENI. The CDR3 DNA follows: TGTGCCAGCCAGTCGGGGAGGGGGGTCCTACGGGACAATGAGCAGTTCTTC. It translates to CASQSGRGVLRDNEQFF.

This chain joins TRBV7-6 and TRBJ1-5, with 9 nucleotides matching TRBD1. The V segment lost 3 bases and the J segment 2 bases; nucleotides outside the gene matches: 8. The germline V gene encodes CDR1 SGHVS and CDR2 FNYEAQ. CDR3 length: 17 residues. The CDR3 DNA follows: TGTGCCAGCAGCTTGGGGACAGGGTATGTAGGCAATCAGCCCCAGCATTTT. Residues: CASSLGTGYVGNQPQHF.

This CDR3 is CAWSAGTGRSYEQYF. DNA for the CDR3: TGTGCCTGGAGTGCAGGGACAGGTAGGAGCTACGAGCAGTACTTC. This chain joins TRBV30 and TRBJ2-7; 8 bases align to TRBD1. V shed 1 base, J shed 3 bases, and the junction held 8 bases outside the gene matches. The CDR3 contains 15 residues. The V gene's germline CDR1 is GTSNPN and CDR2 SVGIG (reference sequence). The variable domain in full, completed from reference TRBV30 and TRBJ2-7, reads SQTIHQWPATLVQPVGSPLSLECTVEGTSNPNLYWYRQAAGRGLQLLFYSVGIGQISSEVPQNLSASRPQDRQFILSSKKLLLSDSGFYLCAWSAGTGRSYEQYFGPGTRLTVT.

The DNA for the CDR3 is TGTGCCAGTAGTACTGGACACTCGGAAAACACCATATATTTT. It encodes CASSTGHSENTIYF. The rearrangement uses TRBV19 and TRBJ1-3; a possible D gene is TRBD1 (5 bases). V was pared by 4 bases and J by 6 bases, with 13 bases between. Germline V lookup: CDR1 LNHDA, CDR2 SQIVND (reference sequence). The CDR3 is 14 residues long.

Points on this clone: Its ends do not fully match the called genes, so a read error is possible. The chain joins TRBV11-2 to TRBJ2-7; D unresolved. Germline lookup yields CDR1 SGHAT and CDR2 FQNNGV. This CDR3 spans 14 amino acids. In DNA form, the CDR3 reads TGTGCCAGCAGCTTAGCTAGTTTGCGGCGCGAGCAGCACTTC. It yields the protein CASSLASLRREQHF.

The sample holds one count of this clone. The J gene is TRBJ2-3, the V gene TRBV5-1; weak D call: TRBD2 (5 bases). The germline V gene has CDR1 SGHRS and CDR2 YFSETQ. The CDR3 length is 18 residues. Trimming took off 4 bases at V and 2 bases at J, with 23 bases between the two ends. The CDR3 DNA sequence: TGCGCCAGCAGCCTTGGAAGTGCCGGGGTTACCGTCACAGATACGCAGTATTTT. Amino acid sequence: CASSLGSAGVTVTDTQYF.

The rearrangement uses TRBV10-3 and TRBJ1-1, with a possible D match to TRBD1 (5 bases). Between the trimmed V and J ends, which lost 11 bases and 0 bases, there was a span of 10 bases. The CDR3 sequence is 12 residues long. Germline CDR1 reads ENHRY; CDR2 reads SYGVKD. CDR3 protein: CAARQMNTEAFF. CDR3 in DNA: TGTGCCGCCCGACAGATGAACACTGAAGCTTTCTTT.